The TCR beta chain described here comes from a study of T cell responses to AZD1222 COVID-19 vaccine. Study-wide results and limits: Spike-specific TCR breadth and depth were elevated following two AZD1222 doses.

Regarding this clone: Antigen unknown.

V was clipped by 2 bases and J by 0 bases, with 17 bases between them. In germline, CDR1 is SGHVS, CDR2 FNYEAQ. The CDR3 loop spans 18 amino acids. Clones were sequenced by immunoSEQ multiplex PCR, and TCRdb holds only the in-frame ones, with some missing. Altogether around 190,000 clones are present, around 92% being singletons, with the ten largest covering less than 1.5%. Sample: peripheral blood, taken on day 0 of AZD1222 vaccination. The genes are TRBV7-6 and TRBJ1-3, with D possibly TRBD1 on 6 matching bases. This sequence originates from an adult in good health. CDR3 amino acids: CASSLTADRLSSGNTIYF. CDR3 DNA sequence: TGTGCCAGCAGCTTAACGGCCGACAGGCTGAGCTCTGGAAACACCATATATTTT.